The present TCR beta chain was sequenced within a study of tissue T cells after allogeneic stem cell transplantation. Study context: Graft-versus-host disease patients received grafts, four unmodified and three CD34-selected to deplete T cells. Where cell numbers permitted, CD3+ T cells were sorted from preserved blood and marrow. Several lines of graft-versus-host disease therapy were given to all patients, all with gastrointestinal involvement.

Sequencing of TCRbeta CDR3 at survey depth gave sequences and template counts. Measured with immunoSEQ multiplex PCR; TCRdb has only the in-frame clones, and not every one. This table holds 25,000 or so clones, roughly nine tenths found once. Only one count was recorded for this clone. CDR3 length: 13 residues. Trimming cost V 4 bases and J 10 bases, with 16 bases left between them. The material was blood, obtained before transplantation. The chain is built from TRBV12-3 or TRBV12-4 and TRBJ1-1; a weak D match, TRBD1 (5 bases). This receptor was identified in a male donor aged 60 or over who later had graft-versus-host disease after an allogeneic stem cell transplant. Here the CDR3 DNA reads TGTGCCAGCAGTTACAGGTCTCCGGGGGGAGCTTTCTTT. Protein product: CASSYRSPGGAFF.